This T cell receptor beta chain comes out of a study of blood T cells in healthy people across ages. This CDR3 is 17 amino acids long. Per the germline V gene, CDR1 is SGHTA and CDR2 is FQGNSA. J gave up 2 bases and V 2 bases, and 9 bases lay outside the gene matches. The donors, all healthy, were Caucasians living in Russia, aged about 6 to 100. Study-level points and caveats: Diversity was higher, and naive CD4+ cells more numerous, in long-lived donors than in aged donors. There was a strong correlation between TCR beta diversity and naive T cell percentage.

Only a few counts were recorded for this clonotype. What it recognizes is unknown. Sample-barcoded 5' priming and a J-beta primer mix drove a second PCR of roughly 7 to 11 cycles. All samples gave at least 2.5 million CDR3-containing paired-end reads. TCRdb passed the 5' RACE reads through MiXCR, listing each CDR3 protein once. This repertoire shows roughly 730,000 distinct CDR3 sequences, more than 55% found once; its top ten account for more than 25%. This sequence originates from a man aged 35 to 55 in good health. The rearrangement uses TRBV7-2 and TRBJ2-5, with 9 bases aligning to TRBD2. The sample consisted of blood. The CDR3 nucleotides are TGTGCCAGCAGCTTATTGGGGGCTAGCGGGGCTCAAGAGACCCAGTACTTC. It yields the protein CASSLLGASGAQETQYF. Full variable domain (rest looked up from reference TRBV7-2 and TRBJ2-5): GAGVSQSPSNKVTEKGKDVELRCDPISGHTALYWYRQSLGQGLEFLIYFQGNSAPDKSGLPSDRFSAERTGGSVSTLTIQRTQQEDSAVYLCASSLLGASGAQETQYFGPGTRLLVL.